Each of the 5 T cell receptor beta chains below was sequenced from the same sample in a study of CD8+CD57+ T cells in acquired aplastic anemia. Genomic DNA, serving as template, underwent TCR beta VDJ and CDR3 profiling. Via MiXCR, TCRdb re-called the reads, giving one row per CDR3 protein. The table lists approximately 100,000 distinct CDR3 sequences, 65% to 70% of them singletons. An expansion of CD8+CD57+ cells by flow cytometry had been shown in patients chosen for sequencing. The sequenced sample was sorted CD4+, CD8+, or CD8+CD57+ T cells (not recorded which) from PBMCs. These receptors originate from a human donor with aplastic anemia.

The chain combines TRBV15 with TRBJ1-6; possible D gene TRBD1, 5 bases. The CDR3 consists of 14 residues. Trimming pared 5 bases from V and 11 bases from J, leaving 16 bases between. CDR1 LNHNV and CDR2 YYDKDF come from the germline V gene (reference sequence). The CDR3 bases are TGTGCCACCAGCGGGGGACGGGGACGGACACCCCTCCACTTT. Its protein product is CATSGGRGRTPLHF. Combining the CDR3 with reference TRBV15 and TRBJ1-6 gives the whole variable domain DAMVIQNPRYQVTQFGKPVTLSCSQTLNHNVMYWYQQKSSQAPKLLFHYYDKDFNNEADTPDNFQSRRPNTSFCFLDIRSPGLGDTAMYLCATSGGRGRTPLHFGNGTRLTVT.

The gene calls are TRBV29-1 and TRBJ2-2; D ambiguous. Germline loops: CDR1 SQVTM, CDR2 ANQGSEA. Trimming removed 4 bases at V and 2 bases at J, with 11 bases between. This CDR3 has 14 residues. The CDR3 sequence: CSVGERVNTGELFF. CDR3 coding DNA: TGCAGCGTTGGGGAAAGGGTAAACACCGGGGAGCTGTTTTTT.

The CDR3 DNA sequence: TGTGCCAGCAGCTTAATGTCAACGGGCGAGCAGTACTTC. Translation gives CASSLMSTGEQYF. The V call is TRBV7-3, the J call TRBJ2-7; D gene unclear. The CDR3 has 13 residues. The V end lost 1 base, the J end lost 6 bases, and 10 bases lay between the germline ends. Per the germline V gene, CDR1 is SGHTA and CDR2 is FQGTGA.

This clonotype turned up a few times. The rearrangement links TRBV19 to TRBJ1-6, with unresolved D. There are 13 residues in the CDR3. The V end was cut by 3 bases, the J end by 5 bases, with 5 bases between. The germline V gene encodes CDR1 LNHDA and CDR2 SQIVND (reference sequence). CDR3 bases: TGTGCCAGTAGTATCGGGGATAATTCACCCCTCCACTTT. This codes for CASSIGDNSPLHF.

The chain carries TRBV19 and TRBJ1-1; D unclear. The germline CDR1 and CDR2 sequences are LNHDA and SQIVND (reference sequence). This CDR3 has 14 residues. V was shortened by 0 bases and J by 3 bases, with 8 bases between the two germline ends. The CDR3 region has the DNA TGTGCCAGTAGTATAGATCGGACGGACACTGAAGCTTTCTTT. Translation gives CASSIDRTDTEAFF.